The 4 T cell receptor beta chains below were found in one sample sequenced in a study of blood T cell repertoires in COVID-19. This table comes from immunoSEQ multiplex PCR, and its TCRdb copy is limited to in-frame clones, with some not included. The table has under 250,000 clones, approximately 91% seen once. Specimen: peripheral blood. Every receptor here comes from a man in his fifties or sixties with COVID-19, enrolled during active disease.

The chain employs TRBV6-5 and TRBJ2-1; D gene unclear. V lost 6 bases, J lost 8 bases, and 8 bases lay in between. CDR1 is MNHEY, CDR2 SVGAGI, per germline. The CDR3 has 11 residues. CDR3 protein: CASSPGYEQFF. CDR3 in DNA: TGTGCCAGCAGCCCCGGGTATGAGCAGTTCTTC.

The chain has TRBV4-1 and TRBJ1-2, with 10 bases fitting TRBD1. Trimming removed 1 base from V and 8 bases from J; junction bases left unmatched: 10. CDR1 MGHRA and CDR2 YSYEKL come from the germline V gene. This CDR3 is built from 16 residues. The CDR3 here is CASSQVATGGTRGYTF. In nucleotides, the CDR3 is TGCGCCAGCAGCCAAGTCGCGACAGGGGGCACACGGGGCTACACCTTC.

V is TRBV5-1 and J is TRBJ2-7, with D unclear. CDR1 is SGHRS and CDR2 is YFSETQ in the germline V gene. Trimming removed 2 bases at V and 1 base at J, with 7 bases between. This CDR3 contains 13 residues. The CDR3 spells CASSFGRSYEQYF. The CDR3 bases are TGCGCCAGCAGCTTTGGCAGGTCCTACGAGCAGTACTTC.

CDR3 amino acids: CASSPETGRNQPQHF. CDR3 sequence (DNA): TGCGCCAGCAGCCCCGAGACAGGGAGAAATCAGCCCCAGCATTTT. This chain links TRBV4-1 with TRBJ1-5; 7 bases map to TRBD1. The CDR3 totals 15 residues. Germline V gene data show CDR1 as MGHRA and CDR2 as YSYEKL. Trimming cost V 4 bases and J 4 bases; bases outside gene matches: 7.